These 26 T cell receptor beta chains were sequenced from one sample in a study of monozygotic twins with inflammatory bowel disease. For each CDR3 protein, TCRdb gives one entry from its re-call of the 5' RACE reads, without DNA. The table for this sample gives more than 350,000 distinct CDR3 sequences. Source material: blood. Source of these receptors: a human donor with ulcerative colitis or Crohn's disease, or a healthy co-twin of an affected twin (not recorded which).

The chain joins TRBV5-1 to TRBJ2-2; TCRdb calls TRBD2, which cannot be checked without DNA. Germline V lookup: CDR1 SGHRS, CDR2 YFSETQ. CDR3 size: 16 residues. The CDR3 spells CASTSASGGLTGELFF. Drawing the rest from reference TRBV5-1 and TRBJ2-2, the complete variable domain is KAGVTQTPRYLIKTRGQQVTLSCSPISGHRSVSWYQQTPGQGLQFLFEYFSETQRNKGNFPGRFSGRQFSNSRSEMNVSTLELGDSALYLCASTSASGGLTGELFFGEGSRLTVL.

CDR3 loop: CASSQDPGRDEQFF. The chain carries TRBV4-1 and TRBJ2-1; the TCRdb call, TRBD2, lacks DNA for checking. Per the germline V gene, CDR1 is MGHRA and CDR2 is YSYEKL. The CDR3 consists of 14 residues.

The chain joins TRBV7-9 to TRBJ2-5; TCRdb lists TRBD1, though no DNA is available to test this call. There are 14 residues in the CDR3. Germline V gene lookup returns CDR1 SEHNR and CDR2 FQNEAQ (reference sequence). The CDR3 region is CASSFDRFKETQYF.

The chain is built from TRBV5-4 and TRBJ2-1; TCRdb returns TRBD2, unconfirmable since there is no DNA. The CDR3 loop spans 16 amino acids. The V gene's germline CDR1 is SGHNT and CDR2 YYREEE (reference sequence). The CDR3 loop is CASSFERTSGYNEQFF.

The gene calls are TRBV7-6 and TRBJ2-2; TCRdb designates TRBD1, a call that cannot be tested without DNA. The CDR3 length is 17 residues. CDR1 is SGHVS and CDR2 is FNYEAQ in the germline V gene. CDR3 region: CASSLDRTGSRTGELFF.

The rearrangement links TRBV13 to TRBJ2-2; TCRdb designates TRBD1, a call that cannot be tested without DNA. There are 16 residues in the CDR3. The germline V gene has CDR1 PRHDT and CDR2 FYEKMQ (reference sequence). CDR3 protein: CASSRRTGSNTGELFF.

This chain connects TRBV6-1 to TRBJ2-7; as DNA is missing, the TRBD1 call by TCRdb cannot be tested. The germline V gene has CDR1 MNHNS and CDR2 SASEGT. CDR3 length equals 14 residues. Here the CDR3 reads CASSEDRAAYEQYF.

V gene TRBV27 combines with J gene TRBJ1-1. The CDR3 totals 15 residues. Germline loops: CDR1 MNHEY, CDR2 SMNVEV (reference sequence). The CDR3 region is CASSFISGRVSEAFF.

V and J are TRBV3-1 and TRBJ2-7; lacking DNA, the TRBD1 call made by TCRdb goes unchecked. The germline V gene has CDR1 LGHDT and CDR2 YNNKEL (reference sequence). The CDR3 covers 13 residues. The CDR3 protein is CASSPRMGLEQYF.

The V call is TRBV19, the J call TRBJ1-5; there is no DNA to check the TCRdb D call of TRBD1. Germline assignment: CDR1 LNHDA and CDR2 SQIVND (reference sequence). This CDR3 spans 15 amino acids. This CDR3 is CASSSPGGSNQPQHF.

The chain links TRBV5-1 to TRBJ2-1. Germline V CDR1 and CDR2: SGHRS, YFSETQ. The CDR3 extends over 15 amino acids. CDR3 amino acids: CASSLFAGPYNEQFF.

V is TRBV10-3 and J is TRBJ2-1. Germline CDR1 is ENHRY and CDR2 is SYGVKD. CDR3 length equals 15 residues. The CDR3 reads CAISRQHSFYNEQFF.

This rearrangement joins TRBV12-3 or TRBV12-4 to TRBJ1-3. The CDR3 length is 14 residues. The CDR3 sequence is CASRTTETGNTIYF.

The CDR3 sequence is CASSYSIGTGNTEAFF. The chain combines TRBV6-5 with TRBJ1-1; the TCRdb D gene call, TRBD1, has no DNA to confirm it. This CDR3 contains 16 residues. The germline V gene encodes CDR1 MNHEY and CDR2 SVGAGI.

The chain employs TRBV5-1 and TRBJ2-1. Per germline, CDR1 SGHRS and CDR2 YFSETQ. The CDR3 has 13 amino acids. CDR3 residues: CASSLEVWDEQFF.

V gene TRBV5-5 combines with J gene TRBJ2-6; as DNA is missing, the TRBD2 call by TCRdb cannot be tested. Per germline, CDR1 SGHKS and CDR2 YYEKEE (reference sequence). This CDR3 has 18 residues. CDR3 amino acids: CASSLRDSWSSGANVLTF.

This chain joins TRBV20-1 and TRBJ1-6. From germline, CDR1 is DFQATT and CDR2 SNEGSKA (reference sequence). This CDR3 is 15 amino acids long. CDR3 region: CSARANSFGNSPLHF.

The chain employs TRBV3-1 and TRBJ2-7; TCRdb calls TRBD1, which cannot be checked without DNA. This CDR3 is built from 15 residues. The germline V gene has CDR1 LGHDT and CDR2 YNNKEL (reference sequence). This CDR3 reads CASSPSGRSSYERYF.

This chain links TRBV27 with TRBJ2-2; TCRdb indicates TRBD2, and absent DNA this call remains unverified. The CDR3 runs 18 residues. Germline V gene data show CDR1 as MNHEY and CDR2 as SMNVEV (reference sequence). The CDR3 protein is CASSLSLFAGRNTGELFF.

The chain has TRBV6-6 and TRBJ2-3. Germline CDR1 is MNHNY and CDR2 is SVGAGI (reference sequence). The CDR3 length is 13 residues. The CDR3 loop is CASRKYLTDTQYF.

This rearrangement joins TRBV7-2 to TRBJ1-2; there is no DNA to check the TCRdb D call of TRBD1. The CDR3 sequence is 13 residues long. Germline V gives CDR1 SGHTA, CDR2 FQGNSA. The CDR3 protein is CASSREGAQGYTF.

The chain is built from TRBV7-9 and TRBJ2-7; without DNA, the TCRdb call of TRBD2 cannot be checked. Germline CDR1 is SEHNR and CDR2 is FQNEAQ (reference sequence). The CDR3 runs 15 residues. The CDR3 loop reads CASRSTSGSPYEQYF.

V usage is TRBV2 and J usage is TRBJ2-5; there is no DNA to check the TCRdb D call of TRBD1. The germline gives CDR1 SNHLY, CDR2 FYNNEI. There are 14 residues in the CDR3. The CDR3 loop reads CASSRPGKGETQYF.

This rearrangement joins TRBV6-5 to TRBJ2-1; TCRdb indicates TRBD1, and absent DNA this call remains unverified. This CDR3 has 16 residues. Looked up from germline, CDR1 is MNHEY and CDR2 is SVGAGI. CDR3: CASTHSGTGVGDEQFF.

The rearrangement links TRBV18 to TRBJ2-1; without DNA, the TCRdb call of TRBD1 cannot be checked. Germline V CDR1 and CDR2: KGHSH, LQKENI. The CDR3 consists of 13 residues. CDR3: CASSPPKTGYEFF.

The V gene is TRBV12-3 or TRBV12-4, the J gene TRBJ1-1; TCRdb's D gene call, TRBD1, goes unchecked for lack of DNA. This CDR3 is built from 12 residues. The CDR3 sequence is CASSLAGGLAFF.